The 7 T cell receptor beta chains given below trace back to one sample, sequenced in a study of blood T cell repertoires in COVID-19. Only in-frame clones appear in the TCRdb table, and some are missing; sequencing was by immunoSEQ multiplex PCR. The table shows 300,000 to 450,000 clones, with about 87% occurring only once. Specimen: peripheral blood. These receptors originate from a woman aged 30 to 39 with COVID-19, enrolled during active disease.

In this sample, this clone turned up a few times. The J gene is TRBJ2-7, the V gene TRBV3-1 (or the pseudogene TRBV3-2); no firm D call. Germline CDR1 is LGHDT and CDR2 is YNNKEL (reference sequence). This CDR3 region has 13 residues. Trimming pared 6 bases from V and 2 bases from J, leaving 11 bases between. The CDR3 is CASSPSYPYEQYF. In DNA, the CDR3 is TGTGCCAGCAGTCCCAGTTACCCCTACGAGCAGTACTTC.

The CDR3 sequence: CASSPTILAASTDTQYF. CDR3 sequence (DNA): TGTGCCAGTAGTCCAACGATACTAGCTGCTAGCACAGATACGCAGTATTTT. The chain combines TRBV19 with TRBJ2-3, with D tentatively TRBD2 (6 bases). Germline loops: CDR1 LNHDA, CDR2 SQIVND (reference sequence). Deletions cut 5 bases from V and 0 bases from J, with 18 bases between. The length of the CDR3 is 17 residues.

The chain employs TRBV28 and TRBJ1-5, with 9 bases matching TRBD1. Looked up from germline, CDR1 is MDHEN and CDR2 is SYDVKM. This CDR3 has 16 amino acids. V gave up 10 bases and J gave up 2 bases; unmatched junction bases: 12. For the CDR3, the DNA is TGTGCCAACCACCTACGGAGGACAGGGGGCAATCAGCCCCAGCATTTT. It is translated as CANHLRRTGGNQPQHF.

This sequence joins TRBV5-6 and TRBJ2-7; 9 bases fit TRBD1. J gave up 1 base and V 4 bases, and 3 bases lay outside the gene matches. The CDR3 sequence is 14 residues long. Looked up from germline, CDR1 is SGHDT and CDR2 is YYEEEE. In DNA, the CDR3 is TGTGCCAGCAGCCCGGGACAGGGATCCTACGAGCAGTACTTC. This encodes CASSPGQGSYEQYF.

J is TRBJ1-1 and V is TRBV12-3 or TRBV12-4; TRBD1 aligns across 10 bases. The CDR3 consists of 13 residues. The V segment lost 6 bases and the J segment 7 bases; nucleotides outside the gene matches: 5. The CDR3 DNA sequence: TGTGCCAGCAGACGCGGACAGGGGGATGAAGCTTTCTTT. This encodes CASRRGQGDEAFF.

The V and J genes are TRBV5-1 and TRBJ2-1; TRBD2 aligns across 14 bases. This CDR3 is 15 amino acids long. V dropped 3 bases and J dropped 8; count of bases not matched to a gene: 4. CDR1 and CDR2 from the germline V gene are SGHRS and YFSETQ. The DNA of the CDR3 is TGCGCCAGCAGCTCCGGGACTAGCGGGAGTGATGAGCAGTTCTTC. Amino acids: CASSSGTSGSDEQFF.

A remark on this clone: The limits of the CDR3 on the DNA are not certain, so only TCRdb's listed CDR3 is given. The chain employs TRBV19 and TRBJ1-2. The length of the CDR3 is 18 amino acids, counting both ends. CDR1 LNHDA and CDR2 SQIVND come from the germline V gene (reference sequence). CDR3 sequence reads: CASSIENYGYTFVIGYTF.